This is a list of T cell receptor beta chains from one sample in a study of Graves' ophthalmopathy and Graves' hyperthyroidism. TCRdb passed the multiplex PCR reads through MiXCR, listing each CDR3 protein once. This sample yields about 660,000 distinct CDR3 sequences, of which about 41% are seen a single time; more than 3% belongs to the top ten. Sequencing input: peripheral blood. Receptor source: an adult man with Graves' ophthalmopathy. Each CDR3 is given with its conserved first and last residue. Each record gives: J gene, clone size, D gene, V gene, CDR3 protein, CDR3 DNA. D genes are given only for firm matches. Not every row has a clone size; where given, it reads once, few, many or a size class.

J: TRBJ2-3; size: -; D: -; V: TRBV29-1; CDR3: CSVGTDTDTQYF; DNA: TGCAGCGTTGGGACGGACACAGATACGCAGTATTTT
J: TRBJ2-2; size: -; D: -; V: TRBV20-1; CDR3: CSAREADANTGELFF; DNA: TGCAGTGCTAGAGAGGCGGACGCGAACACCGGGGAGCTGTTTTTT
J: TRBJ1-1; size: few; D: -; V: TRBV19; CDR3: CASSIVHMNTEAFF; DNA: TGTGCCAGTAGTATAGTTCATATGAACACTGAAGCTTTCTTT
J: TRBJ1-2; size: -; D: -; V: TRBV15; CDR3: CATSRDGPQGGYGYTF; DNA: TGTGCCACCAGCAGAGATGGTCCGCAGGGTGGGTATGGCTACACCTTC
J: TRBJ1-1; size: -; D: -; V: TRBV10-3; CDR3: CAISGSSGEAFF; DNA: TGTGCCATCAGTGGGTCTAGCGGGGAAGCTTTCTTT
J: TRBJ2-5; size: -; D: -; V: TRBV20-1; CDR3: CSSGGARETQYF; DNA: TGCAGTAGCGGAGGGGCCCGTGAGACCCAGTACTTC
J: TRBJ1-1; size: -; D: -; V: TRBV10-3; CDR3: CAIPSSEALMYTEAFF; DNA: TGTGCCATCCCCAGCAGTGAAGCGTTGATGTACACTGAAGCTTTCTTT
J: TRBJ1-1; size: -; D: -; V: TRBV19; CDR3: CASSQYRGTEAFF; DNA: TGTGCCAGTAGTCAATACCGGGGGACTGAAGCTTTCTTT
J: TRBJ1-2; size: once; D: TRBD1; V: TRBV10-3; CDR3: CASSGGQPGYTF; DNA: TGTGCCAGCAGTGGGGGACAGCCTGGCTACACCTTC
J: TRBJ2-5; size: -; D: -; V: TRBV29-1; CDR3: CSVTPGARVETQYF; DNA: TGCAGCGTGACACCGGGAGCGAGGGTAGAGACCCAGTACTTC
J: TRBJ1-2; size: few; D: -; V: TRBV5-1; CDR3: CASSLEDGAAYGYTF; DNA: TGCGCCAGCAGCTTGGAGGATGGGGCAGCCTATGGCTACACCTTC
J: TRBJ2-5; size: few; D: TRBD1; V: TRBV4-3; CDR3: CASSQDWRTGGAKTQYF; DNA: TGCGCCAGCAGCCAAGATTGGAGGACAGGGGGCGCAAAGACCCAGTACTTC
J: TRBJ1-4; size: -; D: TRBD1; V: TRBV15; CDR3: CATSRQGGEKLFF; DNA: TGTGCCACCAGCAGGCAGGGGGGGGAAAAACTGTTTTTT
J: TRBJ2-7; size: -; D: TRBD2; V: TRBV7-2; CDR3: CASSRLAGGHYEQYF; DNA: TGTGCCAGCTCACGACTAGCGGGAGGACACTACGAGCAGTACTTC
J: TRBJ1-1; size: few; D: TRBD1; V: TRBV5-5; CDR3: CASSWAGTGLEAFF; DNA: TGTGCCAGCAGCTGGGCCGGGACAGGGCTTGAAGCTTTCTTT
J: TRBJ1-2; size: few; D: -; V: TRBV3-1; CDR3: CASSSGRGRYGYTF; DNA: TGTGCCAGCAGCTCTGGCCGGGGTCGTTATGGCTACACCTTC
J: TRBJ1-1; size: many; D: TRBD1; V: TRBV15; CDR3: CATSTPGGRRDTEAFF; DNA: TGTGCCACCAGCACTCCAGGGGGCCGACGAGACACTGAAGCTTTCTTT
J: TRBJ2-2; size: many; D: TRBD1; V: TRBV24-1; CDR3: CATSDGQGNTGELFF; DNA: TGTGCCACCAGTGACGGACAGGGGAACACCGGGGAGCTGTTTTTT